This T cell receptor (beta chain) was obtained from a study of cytomegalovirus exposure and HLA in healthy donors. With 60 Vbeta and 13 Jbeta primers, the PCR was carried out. Assay used: immunoSEQ multiplex PCR; TCRdb lists only in-frame clones, some missing. This sample has fewer than 200,000 clones, with more than 70% found just once. CDR3 size: 15 residues. V was pared by 6 bases and J by 0 bases, with 4 bases of the junction left unmatched. In germline, CDR1 is LGHNA, CDR2 YSLEER. Notes on the study in general: It was shown in a later analysis that HLA-associated TCR beta chains were more clonally expanded than other, equally common chains. Later on, a genetic analysis was performed. It linked a missense variant in DCLRE1C with V- and J-gene trimming of TCR beta.

As for this clone: Its antigen is not known.

Sequencing input: PBMCs. The chain has TRBV4-3 and TRBJ2-1, with 8 nucleotides matching TRBD2. This sequence was found in a man aged 55 to 70 in good health and CMV-seronegative. The CDR3 region has the DNA TGCGCCAGCAGGGCGGGGGGACACTCCTACAATGAGCAGTTCTTC. Translated, it gives CASRAGGHSYNEQFF.